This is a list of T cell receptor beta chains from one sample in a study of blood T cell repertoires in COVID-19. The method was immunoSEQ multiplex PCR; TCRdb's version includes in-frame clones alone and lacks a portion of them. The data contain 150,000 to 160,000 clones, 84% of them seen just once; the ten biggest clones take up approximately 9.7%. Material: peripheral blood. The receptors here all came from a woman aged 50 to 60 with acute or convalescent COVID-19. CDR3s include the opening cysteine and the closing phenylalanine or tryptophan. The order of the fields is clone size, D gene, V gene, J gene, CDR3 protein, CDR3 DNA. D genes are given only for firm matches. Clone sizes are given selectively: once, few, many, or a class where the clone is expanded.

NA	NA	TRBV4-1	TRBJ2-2	CASSRLGHANTGELFF	TGCGCCAGCAGCCGATTGGGACACGCGAACACCGGGGAGCTGTTTTTT
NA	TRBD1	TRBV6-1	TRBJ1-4	CASSVKGQLIGEKLFF	TGTGCCAGCAGTGTAAAGGGACAGCTTATCGGTGAAAAACTGTTTTTT
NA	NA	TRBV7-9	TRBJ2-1	CASSLIPTSYEQFF	TGTGCCAGCAGCTTAATCCCTACTAGCTATGAGCAGTTCTTC
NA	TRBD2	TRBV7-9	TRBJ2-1	CASSLAGLGDNEQFF	TGTGCCAGCAGCTTAGCGGGACTAGGAGACAATGAGCAGTTCTTC
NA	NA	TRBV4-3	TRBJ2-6	CASSTTASGANVLTF	TGCGCCAGCAGTACGACAGCCTCTGGGGCCAACGTCCTGACTTTC
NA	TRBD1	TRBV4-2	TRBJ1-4	CASSRTGVLEKLFF	TGTGCCAGCAGCCGGACAGGGGTCCTTGAAAAACTGTTTTTT
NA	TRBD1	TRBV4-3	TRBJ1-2	CASSPRTGDNYGYTF	TGCGCCAGCAGCCCCCGGACAGGTGATAACTATGGCTACACCTTC
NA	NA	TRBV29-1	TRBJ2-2	CSGWDSGGNTGELFF	TGCAGCGGGTGGGACAGCGGGGGGAACACCGGGGAGCTGTTTTTT
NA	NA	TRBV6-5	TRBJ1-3	CASVTAGSGNTIYF	TGTGCCAGCGTCACCGCAGGGTCCGGAAACACCATATATTTT
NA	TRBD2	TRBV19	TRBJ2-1	CASSIRTSGRTSSYNEQFF	TGTGCCAGTAGTATAAGGACTAGCGGGAGGACGAGCTCCTACAATGAGCAGTTCTTC
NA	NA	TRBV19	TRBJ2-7	CASRTGGDYEQYF	TGTGCCAGCAGAACAGGGGGGGACTACGAGCAGTACTTC
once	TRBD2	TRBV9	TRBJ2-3	CASTSPGTSGSTDTQYF	TGTGCCAGCACTTCCCCGGGGACTAGCGGTAGCACAGATACGCAGTATTTT
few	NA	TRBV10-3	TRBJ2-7	CAISTGNYEQYF	TGTGCCATCAGTACAGGGAACTACGAGCAGTACTTC
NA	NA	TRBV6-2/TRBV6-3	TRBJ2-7	CASSYEGGESYEQYF	TGTGCCAGCAGTTACGAAGGGGGGGAGTCCTACGAGCAGTACTTC
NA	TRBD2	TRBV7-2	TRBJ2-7	CASSLREGGSYEQYF	TGTGCCAGCAGCTTAAGGGAGGGCGGATCCTACGAGCAGTACTTC
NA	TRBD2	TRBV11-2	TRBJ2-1	CASSPGWGLVSDEQFF	TGTGCCAGCAGCCCGGGTTGGGGACTAGTCTCGGATGAGCAGTTCTTC
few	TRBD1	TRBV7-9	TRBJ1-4	CASSLDRGINEKLFF	TGTGCCAGCAGCTTAGACAGGGGTATTAATGAAAAACTGTTTTTT
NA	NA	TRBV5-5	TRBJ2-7	CASSSRGGGTYEQYF	TGTGCCAGCAGCTCCCGTGGGGGGGGCACCTACGAGCAGTACTTC
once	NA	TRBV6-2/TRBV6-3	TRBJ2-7	CASTPGGMGSASYEQYF	TGTGCCAGCACCCCCGGCGGGATGGGGAGTGCGTCCTACGAGCAGTACTTC
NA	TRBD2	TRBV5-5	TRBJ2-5	CASSYGLGQETQYF	TGTGCCAGCAGCTACGGACTAGGCCAAGAGACCCAGTACTTC
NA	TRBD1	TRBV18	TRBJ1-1	CASSPGTGGRTEAFF	TGTGCCAGCTCACCAGGGACAGGGGGGCGAACTGAAGCTTTCTTT
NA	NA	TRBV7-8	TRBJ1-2	CASSEYRANYGYTF	TGTGCCAGCAGCGAATACCGAGCTAACTATGGCTACACCTTC
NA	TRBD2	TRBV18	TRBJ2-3	CASSPQGGGAADTQYF	TGTGCCAGCTCACCACAAGGCGGGGGGGCCGCAGATACGCAGTATTTT
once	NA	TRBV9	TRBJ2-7	CASSTLGGPYEQYF	TGTGCCAGCAGCACCCTGGGGGGGCCTTACGAGCAGTACTTC
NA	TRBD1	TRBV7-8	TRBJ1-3	CASSPPPRPGQGFDPSSGNTIYF	TGTGCCAGCAGCCCGCCACCTAGACCGGGACAGGGTTTTGATCCTAGCTCTGGAAACACCATATATTTT
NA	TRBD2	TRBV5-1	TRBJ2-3	CASRLDPGLAGGRYGDTQYF	TGCGCCAGCAGACTTGATCCAGGACTAGCGGGGGGGCGGTATGGTGATACGCAGTATTTT
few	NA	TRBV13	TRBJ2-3	CASSLVEARGTTDTQYF	TGTGCCAGCAGCTTAGTCGAGGCCAGGGGAACGACAGATACGCAGTATTTT
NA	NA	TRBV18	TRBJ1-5	CASSLHSNQPQHF	TGTGCCAGCTCACTACATAGCAATCAGCCCCAGCATTTT
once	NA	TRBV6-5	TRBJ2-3	CASRNLWGRDTQYF	TGTGCCAGCAGGAACCTTTGGGGGAGGGATACGCAGTATTTT
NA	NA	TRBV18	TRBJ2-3	CASSPNPTGDTQYF	TGTGCCAGCTCACCAAACCCGACAGGAGATACGCAGTATTTT
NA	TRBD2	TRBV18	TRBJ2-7	CASSRIAGSYEQYF	TGTGCCAGCTCACGGATAGCGGGTTCCTACGAGCAGTACTTC